This T cell receptor beta chain was identified in a study of CD8 T cells in Susac syndrome. Study overall: Patients with Susac syndrome were therapy-naive, on corticosteroids, or on intravenous immunoglobulin alone at the time that blood was drawn. Study-wide results and caveats: It was acknowledged by the study that relatively few individuals were included in its TCR sequencing and HLA analysis. The CD4+ T cell repertoires in Susac syndrome did not show any clonal expansion.

On this clonotype itself: The antigen is undetermined.

RNA totalling 0.5 to 1 ug underwent reverse transcription with random hexamers. TCRdb re-called the immunoSEQ multiplex PCR reads with MiXCR, one entry per CDR3 protein. The data show about 160,000 distinct CDR3 sequences, 95% to 96% seen once. V lost 3 bases to trimming and J lost 7 bases; unmatched junction nucleotides: 15. The CDR3 loop spans 16 amino acids. Germline V gives CDR1 DFQATT, CDR2 SNEGSKA (reference sequence). The rearrangement links TRBV20-1 to TRBJ2-1; the match to TRBD1 covers 7 bases. The sample consisted of CD4+ T cells from PBMCs. This TCR was sampled from a human donor with Susac syndrome. This CDR3 reads CSASAKGTVERNEQFF. CDR3 sequence (DNA): TGCAGTGCTAGTGCTAAGGGGACAGTGGAGAGGAATGAGCAGTTCTTC.